What follows are 18 T cell receptor beta chains derived from one specimen sequenced in a study of T-cell reconstitution after alpha-beta-depleted transplantation in children. It was with unique molecular identifiers that the TCRbeta library was prepared. MiXCR, run by TCRdb on the PCR reads, gives a single entry per CDR3 protein. The sample holds hundreds of thousands of distinct CDR3 sequences; about 11% are singletons and the top ten take over 25%. Sequences were derived from PBMCs, sampled before TCRalphabeta/CD19-depleted stem cell transplant. The receptors here all came from a child younger than two with acute myeloid leukemia, due to receive a stem cell transplant.

This clonotype was observed many times. The genes are TRBV9 and TRBJ2-7; tentatively, D is TRBD2 (6 bases). This CDR3 is built from 14 residues. CDR1 and CDR2 (germline): SGDLS, YYNGEE. With 0 bases removed from V and 7 bases from J, the gap between germline ends came to 14 bases. The CDR3 nucleotides read TGTGCCAGCAGCGTAGACGGGGACTTGGGGGAGCAGTACTTC. Amino acid sequence: CASSVDGDLGEQYF. Combining the CDR3 with reference TRBV9 and TRBJ2-7 gives the whole variable domain DSGVTQTPKHLITATGQRVTLRCSPRSGDLSVYWYQQSLDQGLQFLIQYYNGEERAKGNILERFSAQQFPDLHSELNLSSLELGDSALYFCASSVDGDLGEQYFGPGTRLTVT.

There are many counts of this clonotype. The gene calls are TRBV7-2 and TRBJ2-1; D remains unclear. This CDR3 spans 15 amino acids. CDR1 and CDR2 from the germline V gene are SGHTA and FQGNSA. V was clipped by 4 bases and J by 7 bases, with 17 bases between them. The CDR3 coding sequence is TGTGCCAGCAGCTCACTGGCTGGGTCCCTAAATGAGCAGTTCTTC. It yields the protein CASSSLAGSLNEQFF.

The sample holds many counts of this clonotype. The J gene is TRBJ1-1, the V gene TRBV6-5; 8 bases agree with TRBD1. Trimming at V came to 5 bases and at J to 4 bases, leaving 6 bases not matched to a gene. CDR1 is MNHEY, CDR2 SVGAGI, per germline. The CDR3 sequence is 14 residues long. The CDR3 spells CASSRQGPGTEAFF. CDR3 nucleotide sequence: TGTGCCAGCAGTCGACAGGGGCCGGGCACTGAAGCTTTCTTT.

This clonotype was recorded many times. This chain connects TRBV29-1 to TRBJ2-7, with D possibly being TRBD1 or TRBD2 (6 bases each). Germline-derived CDR1 and CDR2 are SQVTM and ANQGSEA. V was shortened by 7 bases and J by 3 bases, with 28 bases between the two germline ends. CDR3 size: 17 residues. The CDR3 protein is CSAIGQGVSGAVYEQYF. CDR3 DNA: TGCAGCGCGATTGGGCAGGGAGTATCGGGGGCCGTCTACGAGCAGTACTTC.

This clonotype showed up many times. The chain carries TRBV27 and TRBJ1-6; D is unclear. CDR1 and CDR2 from the germline V gene are MNHEY and SMNVEV (reference sequence). V was shortened by 1 base and J by 9 bases, with 4 bases between the two germline ends. This CDR3 region has 12 residues. For the CDR3, the DNA is TGTGCCAGCAGTTTATGGGGTTCACCCCTCCACTTT. Encoded protein: CASSLWGSPLHF.

This clonotype was picked up a small number of times. This chain connects TRBV4-2 to TRBJ2-2; weak D call: TRBD2 (5 bases). The CDR3 length is 20 residues. Germline V gene sequence: CDR1 LGHNA, CDR2 YNFKEQ. The V end was cut by 4 bases, the J end by 4 bases, with 28 bases between. In DNA form, the CDR3 reads TGTGCCAGCAGCCCCGGGGTCGTCGGATTCTCCCATATAGGCACCGGGGAGCTGTTTTTT. It codes for CASSPGVVGFSHIGTGELFF.

Turning to this clonotype: The germline gene is not matched at one end of the junction; a read error may be the cause. The chain recombines TRBV20-1 with TRBJ1-1, with D possibly matching TRBD1 (5 bases). The CDR3 runs 13 residues. CDR1 DFQATT and CDR2 SNEGSKA come from the germline V gene (reference sequence). Here the CDR3 DNA reads TGCAGTGCTAGTAGACAGATGACCCCTGAAGCTCTCTTC. This translates into CSASRQMTPEALF.

This clonotype was seen many times. The V call is TRBV12-3 or TRBV12-4, the J call TRBJ2-4, with unresolved D. The CDR3 is 14 amino acids. Trimming removed 1 base from V and 7 bases from J, with 11 bases in between. The CDR3 DNA sequence: TGTGCCAGCAGTTTAGGAACCCCGAGGAACATTCAGTACTTC. It encodes CASSLGTPRNIQYF.

As regards this clonotype: Given a much more abundant clone one base away, this may be a read error. The chain joins TRBV7-9 to TRBJ2-4, with 7 bases lining up with TRBD2. This CDR3 comprises 16 residues. Trimming at V came to 6 bases and at J to 3 bases, leaving 11 bases not matched to a gene. Germline CDR1 reads SEHNR; CDR2 reads FQNEAQ (reference sequence). CDR3 sequence reads: CASSYPEGGDKNIQYF. The CDR3 DNA sequence: TGTGCCAGCAGTTACCCCGAGGGAGGGGACAAAAACATTCAGTACTTC.

This clonotype was seen many times. CDR3 bases: TGTGCCAGCAGCTCCCGGAAGTCTACAGATACGCAGTATTTT. Translating it yields CASSSRKSTDTQYF. The V call is TRBV7-3, the J call TRBJ2-3; no clear D. Trimming removed 4 bases from V and 3 bases from J, with 11 bases in between. There are 14 residues in the CDR3. Per germline, CDR1 SGHTA and CDR2 FQGTGA.

This clonotype was observed at least ten times. The chain uses TRBV5-1 and TRBJ2-7; D might be TRBD1 (6 bases). The V gene lost 0 bases and the J gene lost 5 bases, with 9 bases spanning the gap. CDR1 is SGHRS and CDR2 is YFSETQ in the germline V gene. This CDR3 has 13 residues. In DNA, the CDR3 is TGCGCCAGCAGCTTGGGAGGGGGTAACGAGCAGTACTTC. The encoded protein is CASSLGGGNEQYF.

Concerning this clonotype itself: The junction departs from germline at one end; a sequencing error may be responsible. The chain links TRBV3-1 to TRBJ2-1; D may be TRBD1 or TRBD2 (5 bases each). CDR1 and CDR2 from the germline V gene are LGHDT and YNNKEL (reference sequence). There are 17 residues in the CDR3. The CDR3 bases are TGTGCCAGCACCCAAGATTGGGGCGAGAGGGCCTACAATGAGCAGTTCTTC. This codes for CASTQDWGERAYNEQFF.

As concerns this clonotype: A much larger clone differs from this one at a single base, so this may be a read error. The chain joins TRBV4-3 to TRBJ1-2, with no clear D. Per germline, CDR1 LGHNA and CDR2 YSLEER. The CDR3 runs to 13 residues. DNA of the CDR3: TGCGCCAGCAGCCAAGAGAATCACTATGGCGACACCTTC. This codes for CASSQENHYGDTF.

This clonotype came up many times. The rearrangement links TRBV3-1 to TRBJ2-7; D unclear. V gave up 4 bases and J gave up 2 bases, with 9 bases separating them. In germline, CDR1 is LGHDT, CDR2 YNNKEL (reference sequence). The CDR3 length is 13 residues. The CDR3: CASSPYDPYEQYF. As DNA, the CDR3 is TGTGCCAGCAGCCCCTACGACCCCTACGAGCAGTACTTC.

This clonotype was detected ten times or more. This sequence joins TRBV7-9 and TRBJ2-5; weak D call: TRBD2 (5 bases). V lost 1 base and J 5 bases, leaving 8 bases between the germline ends. Germline CDR1 reads SEHNR; CDR2 reads FQNEAQ (reference sequence). The CDR3 sequence is 13 residues long. The CDR3 protein is CASSLGGLETQYF. CDR3 DNA: TGTGCCAGCAGCTTAGGAGGGTTGGAGACCCAGTACTTC.

This clonotype was picked up a small number of times. V gene TRBV7-3 combines with J gene TRBJ1-2, with no clear D. Germline CDR1 SGHTA, CDR2 FQGTGA. V dropped 2 bases and J dropped 10 bases, with 14 bases sitting between them. The CDR3 is 13 amino acids. The CDR3 DNA follows: TGTGCCAGCAGCTTAGAACCGGTTTACGACTACACCTTC. Translating it yields CASSLEPVYDYTF.

In its sample, this clonotype was seen many times. The chain couples TRBV12-3 or TRBV12-4 to TRBJ1-4; a possible D gene is TRBD1 (6 bases). The CDR3 is made up of 13 amino acids. Trimming removed 5 bases from V and 5 bases from J, with 9 bases in between. The CDR3 coding sequence is TGTGCCAGCAGTCAAGGACAGAATGAAAAACTGTTTTTT. It is translated as CASSQGQNEKLFF.

In this sample, this clonotype turned up many times. The chain couples TRBV28 to TRBJ2-3, with 12 bases fitting TRBD2. The germline V gene has CDR1 MDHEN and CDR2 SYDVKM. V shed 4 bases and J 8 bases; nucleotides not matched to a gene: 13. The CDR3 has 17 amino acids. The CDR3 region has the DNA TGTGCCAGCAGTTCTAGCGGGGGGGCCCCAATAGGGGGTACGCAGTATTTT. This gives the protein CASSSSGGAPIGGTQYF.